The rows below give T cell receptor beta chains drawn from one sample of a study of T cells in Graves' hyperthyroidism and ophthalmopathy. TCRdb recomputed calls from the multiplex PCR reads with MiXCR, one row per CDR3 protein. Of 350,000 to 450,000 distinct CDR3 sequences detected, roughly 13% appear once; the ten largest clones hold 11%. Sequenced input: blood. These TCRs come from a woman between 55 and 75 years old with Graves' hyperthyroidism. The CDR3 runs from the conserved cysteine through the conserved F or W. Fields, in order: J gene, clone size, V gene, D gene, CDR3 protein, CDR3 DNA. D genes are given only for firm matches. Some rows have no size entry. The others give once, few or many, or a class for an expanded clone.

TRBJ2-1,many,TRBV5-1,TRBD2,CASSPRAGTRAYNEQFF,TGCGCCAGCAGCCCCCGGGCCGGGACTAGGGCCTACAATGAGCAGTTCTTC
TRBJ2-3,NA,TRBV12-3/TRBV12-4,NA,CASSRDFSTDTQYF,TGTGCCAGCAGTCGGGACTTTAGCACAGATACGCAGTATTTT
TRBJ2-7,NA,TRBV5-5,TRBD1,CASSSERQGKNEQYF,TGTGCCAGCAGCTCTGAAAGACAGGGGAAGAACGAGCAGTACTTC
TRBJ2-3,many,TRBV20-1,NA,CSARFGEGTDTQYF,TGCAGTGCTAGATTTGGGGAGGGCACAGATACGCAGTATTTT
TRBJ2-7,many,TRBV2,NA,CATGQSVSGVGYF,TGTGCCACCGGACAGTCCGTGTCCGGAGTGGGGTACTTC
TRBJ2-4,many,TRBV6-1,TRBD2,CASSEYLLAGGLAKNIQYF,TGTGCCAGCAGTGAATATCTACTAGCGGGGGGGTTAGCCAAAAACATTCAGTACTTC
TRBJ1-1,many,TRBV27,NA,CASTPGGQYTEAFF,TGTGCCAGCACCCCAGGAGGACAGTACACTGAAGCTTTCTTT
TRBJ1-1,many,TRBV29-1,TRBD1,CSVTRDRDTEAFF,TGCAGCGTAACACGGGACAGGGACACTGAAGCTTTCTTT
TRBJ1-2,many,TRBV10-3,NA,CAISDQTRLPSGYTF,TGTGCCATCAGTGATCAGACTAGACTTCCCTCTGGCTACACCTTC
TRBJ1-2,few,TRBV20-1,NA,CSARPSALRYTF,TGCAGTGCGCGCCCGTCCGCCCTGCGCTACACCTTC
TRBJ2-1,NA,TRBV24-1,NA,CATSVRDGNNEQFF,TGTGCCACCAGTGTACGGGATGGAAACAATGAGCAGTTCTTC
TRBJ1-2,NA,TRBV19,TRBD1,CASTIGRGPNYGYTF,TGTGCCAGTACCATAGGGAGGGGGCCTAACTATGGCTACACCTTC
TRBJ1-1,NA,TRBV28,NA,CASSPPGAATEAFF,TGTGCCAGCAGTCCCCCTGGGGCCGCCACTGAAGCTTTCTTT
TRBJ2-1,NA,TRBV24-1,TRBD2,CATSDSTSGRVNEQFF,TGTGCCACCAGTGACTCGACTAGCGGGAGGGTAAATGAGCAGTTCTTC
TRBJ2-7,many,TRBV5-1,NA,CASSLGQESSYEQYF,TGCGCCAGCAGCCTAGGGCAGGAAAGCTCCTACGAGCAGTACTTC
TRBJ1-5,few,TRBV4-1,TRBD1,CASSPTGRGRGNQPQHF,TGCGCCAGCAGCCCGACCGGGAGGGGGCGAGGGAATCAGCCCCAGCATTTT
TRBJ2-3,many,TRBV2,TRBD2,CASSDALAGADTQYF,TGTGCCAGCAGTGACGCTCTAGCGGGAGCAGATACGCAGTATTTT
TRBJ2-4,many,TRBV20-1,NA,CSASPAILAKNIQYF,TGCAGTGCTAGCCCCGCGATACTAGCCAAAAACATTCAGTACTTC
TRBJ2-1,once,TRBV29-1,NA,CSVGRPGGYNEQFF,TGCAGCGTTGGTCGGCCAGGGGGGTACAATGAGCAGTTCTTC
TRBJ2-7,few,TRBV9,NA,CASSVEGGDEQYF,TGTGCCAGCAGCGTGGAGGGGGGCGACGAGCAGTACTTC
TRBJ2-2,many,TRBV7-9,NA,CASSKWISGTVRTGELFF,TGTGCCAGCAGCAAATGGATTTCCGGGACTGTACGGACCGGGGAGCTGTTTTTT
TRBJ1-1,few,TRBV19,TRBD1,CASSTGTGGLAFF,TGTGCCAGTAGTACCGGGACAGGGGGCTTGGCTTTCTTT
TRBJ1-2,many,TRBV2,NA,CASSGPLKPGDYGYTF,TGTGCCAGCAGTGGGCCTCTCAAACCAGGAGACTATGGCTACACCTTC
TRBJ1-1,many,TRBV5-1,TRBD1,CASRQGVWGTEAFF,TGCGCCAGCAGACAGGGGGTTTGGGGCACTGAAGCTTTCTTT
TRBJ2-5,NA,TRBV4-1,TRBD2,CASSQDVAGGQETQYF,TGCGCCAGCAGCCAAGACGTAGCGGGAGGGCAAGAGACCCAGTACTTC
TRBJ1-2,few,TRBV3-1,NA,CASSQDRAGTGYTF,TGTGCCAGCAGCCAAGATCGGGCAGGGACTGGCTACACCTTC
TRBJ2-1,NA,TRBV5-1,TRBD2,CASSLAASGRNEQFF,TGCGCCAGCAGCTTGGCCGCTAGCGGGAGAAATGAGCAGTTCTTC
TRBJ1-2,many,TRBV11-3,NA,CASSLEGADGYTF,TGTGCCAGCAGCTTAGAGGGGGCGGATGGCTACACCTTC
TRBJ1-1,many,TRBV29-1,TRBD1,CSVRPSQGGLEAFF,TGCAGCGTTCGGCCCTCACAGGGGGGCCTTGAAGCTTTCTTT
TRBJ2-3,NA,TRBV12-3/TRBV12-4,TRBD2,CASSLHSGSTDTQYF,TGTGCCAGCAGTTTACATAGCGGGAGTACAGATACGCAGTATTTT
TRBJ2-7,many,TRBV3-1,NA,CASSRGAGDEQYF,TGTGCCAGCAGCCGGGGGGCAGGGGACGAGCAGTACTTC
TRBJ1-1,many,TRBV24-1,TRBD1,CATSETGGGNTEAFF,TGTGCCACCAGTGAGACAGGGGGTGGGAACACTGAAGCTTTCTTT
TRBJ1-4,few,TRBV18,NA,CASSPGDREKLFF,TGTGCCAGCTCACCTGGCGACCGGGAAAAACTGTTTTTT
TRBJ2-1,many,TRBV11-3,NA,CASSLAHLGGPYNEQFF,TGTGCCAGCAGCTTAGCCCACCTGGGCGGACCTTACAATGAGCAGTTCTTC
TRBJ2-2,NA,TRBV7-9,TRBD2,CASSSSASGQRGELFF,TGTGCCAGCAGCTCCTCGGCTAGCGGTCAGCGCGGGGAGCTGTTTTTT
TRBJ1-1,many,TRBV12-3/TRBV12-4,NA,CASSIQGSGTEAFF,TGTGCCAGCAGTATACAGGGTTCGGGCACTGAAGCTTTCTTT
TRBJ2-5,NA,TRBV7-9,TRBD1,CASSPGQRGETQYF,TGTGCCAGCAGCCCGGGACAGCGAGGGGAGACCCAGTACTTC
TRBJ1-5,NA,TRBV12-3/TRBV12-4,TRBD1,CASSTTGARQPQHF,TGTGCCAGCAGTACGACAGGGGCTCGACAGCCCCAGCATTTT
TRBJ2-1,few,TRBV20-1,TRBD2,CSARDSTSGSIIHEQFF,TGCAGTGCTAGAGATTCCACTAGCGGGAGTATAATCCATGAGCAGTTCTTC
TRBJ1-5,few,TRBV20-1,NA,CSASHRVGQPQHF,TGCAGTGCTTCCCACAGGGTCGGCCAGCCCCAGCATTTT
TRBJ1-3,few,TRBV18,TRBD1,CASSPDRGNTIYF,TGTGCCAGCTCACCCGACAGGGGGAACACCATATATTTT
TRBJ2-7,NA,TRBV27,TRBD2,CASSRSPGGNAYNGQYF,TGTGCCAGCAGTCGATCTCCCGGGGGGAACGCCTACAATGGGCAGTACTTC
TRBJ2-3,few,TRBV5-6,NA,CASSLESVGQYF,TGTGCCAGCAGCTTGGAGTCGGTAGGGCAGTATTTT
TRBJ1-2,NA,TRBV19,NA,CASSIDNRNYGYTF,TGTGCCAGTAGTATAGATAACAGAAACTATGGCTACACCTTC
TRBJ1-6,many,TRBV18,TRBD1,CASSPRDSHNSPLHF,TGTGCCAGCTCCCCGCGGGACAGCCATAATTCACCCCTCCACTTT
TRBJ2-3,few,TRBV4-1,NA,CASSQAPHTDTQYF,TGCGCCAGCAGCCAAGCCCCGCACACAGATACGCAGTATTTT
TRBJ2-5,many,TRBV20-1,NA,CSATDRDSETLETQYF,TGCAGTGCTACAGACCGGGACTCTGAGACTCTAGAGACCCAGTACTTC
TRBJ2-5,many,TRBV7-8,NA,CASSLGGLSDGTQYF,TGTGCCAGCAGCTTAGGGGGTCTTAGCGACGGGACCCAGTACTTC
TRBJ1-1,many,TRBV5-1,TRBD1,CASSLLSTGGTNTEAFF,TGCGCCAGCAGCTTGCTTTCGACAGGGGGAACGAACACTGAAGCTTTCTTT
TRBJ2-4,NA,TRBV3-1,TRBD2,CASSQEGTSGRATNIQYF,TGTGCCAGCAGCCAAGAAGGGACTAGCGGGAGGGCCACAAACATTCAGTACTTC